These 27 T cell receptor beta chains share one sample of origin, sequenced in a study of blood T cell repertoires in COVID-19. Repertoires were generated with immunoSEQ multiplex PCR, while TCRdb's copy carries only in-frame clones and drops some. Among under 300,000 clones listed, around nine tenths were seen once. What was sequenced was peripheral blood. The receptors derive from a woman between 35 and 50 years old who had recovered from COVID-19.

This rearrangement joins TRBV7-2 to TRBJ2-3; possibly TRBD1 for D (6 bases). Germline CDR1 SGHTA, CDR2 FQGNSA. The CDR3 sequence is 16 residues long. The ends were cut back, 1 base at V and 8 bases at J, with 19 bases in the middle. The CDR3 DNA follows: TGTGCCAGCAGCTTAGATGGGGGCCTGGCGGTGGGTACGCAGTATTTT. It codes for CASSLDGGLAVGTQYF.

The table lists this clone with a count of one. The CDR3: CASSQWDREGSPLHF. DNA for the CDR3: TGTGCCAGCAGCCAATGGGACCGGGAGGGTTCACCCCTCCACTTT. This chain uses TRBV4-2 with TRBJ1-6; maybe TRBD1 (5 bases). Deletions cut 2 bases from V and 9 bases from J, with 14 bases between. CDR1 is LGHNA, CDR2 YNFKEQ, per germline. This CDR3 is 15 amino acids long.

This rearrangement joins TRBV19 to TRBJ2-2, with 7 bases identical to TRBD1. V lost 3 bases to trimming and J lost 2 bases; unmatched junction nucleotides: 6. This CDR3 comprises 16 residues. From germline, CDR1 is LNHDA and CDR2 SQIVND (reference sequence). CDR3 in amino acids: CASSIEGQLNTGELFF. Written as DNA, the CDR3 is TGTGCCAGTAGTATTGAGGGACAGTTAAACACCGGGGAGCTGTTTTTT.

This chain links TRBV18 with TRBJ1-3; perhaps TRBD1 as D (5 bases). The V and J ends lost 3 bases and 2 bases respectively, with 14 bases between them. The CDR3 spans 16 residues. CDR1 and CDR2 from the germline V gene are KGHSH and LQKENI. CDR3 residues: CASSPSRVPTGNTIYF. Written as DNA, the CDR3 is TGTGCCAGCTCACCTTCCAGGGTTCCCACTGGAAACACCATATATTTT.

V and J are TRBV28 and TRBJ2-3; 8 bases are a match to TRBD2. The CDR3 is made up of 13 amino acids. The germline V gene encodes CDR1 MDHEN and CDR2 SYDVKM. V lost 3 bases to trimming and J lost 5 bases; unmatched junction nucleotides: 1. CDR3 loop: CASSFRGGDTQYF. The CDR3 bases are TGTGCCAGCAGTTTTCGGGGGGGAGATACGCAGTATTTT.

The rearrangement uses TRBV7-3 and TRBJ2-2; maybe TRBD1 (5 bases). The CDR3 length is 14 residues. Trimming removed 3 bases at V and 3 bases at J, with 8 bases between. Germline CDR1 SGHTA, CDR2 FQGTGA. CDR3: CASSFDSYTGELFF. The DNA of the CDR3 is TGTGCCAGCAGCTTCGACAGTTACACCGGGGAGCTGTTTTTT.

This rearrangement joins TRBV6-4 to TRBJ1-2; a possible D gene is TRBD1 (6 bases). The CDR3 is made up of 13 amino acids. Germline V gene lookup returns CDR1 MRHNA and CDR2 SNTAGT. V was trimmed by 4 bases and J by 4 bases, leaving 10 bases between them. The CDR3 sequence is CASSARGGYGYTF. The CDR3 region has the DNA TGTGCCAGCAGTGCCAGGGGCGGCTATGGCTACACCTTC.

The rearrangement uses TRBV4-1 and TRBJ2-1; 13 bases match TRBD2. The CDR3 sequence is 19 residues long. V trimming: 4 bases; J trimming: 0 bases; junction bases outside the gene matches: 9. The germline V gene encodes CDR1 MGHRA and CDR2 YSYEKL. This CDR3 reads CASSRGRTSGGSSYNEQFF. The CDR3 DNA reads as TGCGCCAGCAGCCGAGGCCGGACTAGCGGGGGAAGCTCCTACAATGAGCAGTTCTTC.

CDR3 bases: TGTGCCAGCAGTTCCCCCGACAGGGATGGTAACTATGGCTACACCTTC. This encodes CASSSPDRDGNYGYTF. This rearrangement joins TRBV28 to TRBJ1-2; TRBD1 aligns across 7 bases. This CDR3 region has 16 residues. The J segment lost 1 base and the V segment lost 4 bases, leaving 9 bases of the junction unmatched. CDR1 and CDR2 from the germline V gene are MDHEN and SYDVKM.

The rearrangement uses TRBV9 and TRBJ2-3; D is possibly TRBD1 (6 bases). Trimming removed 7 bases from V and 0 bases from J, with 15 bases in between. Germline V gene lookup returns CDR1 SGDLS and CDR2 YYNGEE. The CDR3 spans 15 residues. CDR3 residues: CASRPAGVSTDTQYF. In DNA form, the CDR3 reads TGTGCCAGCCGACCAGCAGGGGTCAGCACAGATACGCAGTATTTT. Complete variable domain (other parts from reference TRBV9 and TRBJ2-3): DSGVTQTPKHLITATGQRVTLRCSPRSGDLSVYWYQQSLDQGLQFLIQYYNGEERAKGNILERFSAQQFPDLHSELNLSSLELGDSALYFCASRPAGVSTDTQYFGPGTRLTVL.

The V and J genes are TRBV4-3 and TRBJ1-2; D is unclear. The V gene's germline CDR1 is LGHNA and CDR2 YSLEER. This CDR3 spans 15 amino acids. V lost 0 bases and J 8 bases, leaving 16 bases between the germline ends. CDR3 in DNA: TGCGCCAGCAGCCAAGACGGCAATTTAGCTCGGGGCTACACCTTC. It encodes CASSQDGNLARGYTF.

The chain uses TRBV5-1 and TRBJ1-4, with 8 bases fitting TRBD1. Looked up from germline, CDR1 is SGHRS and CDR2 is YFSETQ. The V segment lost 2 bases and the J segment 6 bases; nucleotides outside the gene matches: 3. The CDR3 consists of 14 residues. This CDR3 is CASSFQGAHEKLFF. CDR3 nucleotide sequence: TGCGCCAGCAGCTTTCAGGGGGCCCATGAAAAACTGTTTTTT. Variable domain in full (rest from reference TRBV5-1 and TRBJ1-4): KAGVTQTPRYLIKTRGQQVTLSCSPISGHRSVSWYQQTPGQGLQFLFEYFSETQRNKGNFPGRFSGRQFSNSRSEMNVSTLELGDSALYLCASSFQGAHEKLFFGSGTQLSVL.

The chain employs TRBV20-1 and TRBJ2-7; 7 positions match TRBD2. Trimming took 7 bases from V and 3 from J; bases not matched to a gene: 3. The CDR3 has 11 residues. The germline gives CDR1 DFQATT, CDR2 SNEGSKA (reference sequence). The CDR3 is CSVRGDYEQYF. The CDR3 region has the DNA TGCAGTGTCCGGGGGGACTACGAGCAGTACTTC.

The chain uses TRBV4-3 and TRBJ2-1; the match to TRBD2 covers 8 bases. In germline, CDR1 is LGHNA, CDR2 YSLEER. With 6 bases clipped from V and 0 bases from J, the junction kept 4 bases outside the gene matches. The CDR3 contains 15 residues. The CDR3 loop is CASSPGRASYNEQFF. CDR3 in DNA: TGCGCCAGCAGTCCCGGGAGGGCCTCCTACAATGAGCAGTTCTTC.

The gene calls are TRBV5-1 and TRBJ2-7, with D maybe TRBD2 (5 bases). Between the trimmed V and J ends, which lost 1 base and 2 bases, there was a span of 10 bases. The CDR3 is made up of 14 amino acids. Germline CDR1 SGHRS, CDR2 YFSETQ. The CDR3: CASSLKDGTYEQYF. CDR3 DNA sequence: TGCGCCAGCAGCTTGAAGGACGGGACCTACGAGCAGTACTTC.

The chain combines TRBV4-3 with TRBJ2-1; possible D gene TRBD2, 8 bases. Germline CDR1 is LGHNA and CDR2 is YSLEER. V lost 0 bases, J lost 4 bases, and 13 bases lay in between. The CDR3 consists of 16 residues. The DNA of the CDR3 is TGCGCCAGCAGCCAAGATCGGGAGGGACAGTACAATGAGCAGTTCTTC. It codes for CASSQDREGQYNEQFF.

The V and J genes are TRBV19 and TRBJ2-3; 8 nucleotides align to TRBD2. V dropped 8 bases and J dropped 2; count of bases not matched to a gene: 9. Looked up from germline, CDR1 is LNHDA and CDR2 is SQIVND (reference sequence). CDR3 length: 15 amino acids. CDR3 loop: CASRATSGLTDTQYF. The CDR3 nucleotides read TGTGCCAGTCGCGCCACTAGCGGCCTCACAGATACGCAGTATTTT.

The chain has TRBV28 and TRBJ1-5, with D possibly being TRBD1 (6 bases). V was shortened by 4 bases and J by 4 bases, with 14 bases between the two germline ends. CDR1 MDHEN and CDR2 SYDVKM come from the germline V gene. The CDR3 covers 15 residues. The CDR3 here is CASSSLQGGNQPQHF. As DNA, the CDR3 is TGTGCCAGCAGTTCCCTACAGGGAGGGAATCAGCCCCAGCATTTT.

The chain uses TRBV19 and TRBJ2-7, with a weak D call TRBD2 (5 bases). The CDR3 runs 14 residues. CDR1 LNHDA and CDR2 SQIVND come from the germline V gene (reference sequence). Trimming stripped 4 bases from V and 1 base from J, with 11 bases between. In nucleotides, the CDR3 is TGTGCCAGTAGTAAGGAGGTAGGGTCCTACGAGCAGTACTTC. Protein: CASSKEVGSYEQYF.

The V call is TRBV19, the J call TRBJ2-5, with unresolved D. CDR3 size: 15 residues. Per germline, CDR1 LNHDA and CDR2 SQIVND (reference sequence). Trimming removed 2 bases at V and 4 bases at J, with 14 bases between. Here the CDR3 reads CASSINVEVRETQYF. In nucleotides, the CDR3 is TGTGCCAGTAGTATAAACGTAGAAGTAAGAGAGACCCAGTACTTC.

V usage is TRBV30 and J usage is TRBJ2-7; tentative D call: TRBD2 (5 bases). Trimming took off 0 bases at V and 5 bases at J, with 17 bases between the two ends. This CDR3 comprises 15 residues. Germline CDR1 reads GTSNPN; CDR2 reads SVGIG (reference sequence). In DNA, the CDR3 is TGTGCCTGGAGTGTGGGAGCGGCCCTCATGAACGAGCAGTACTTC. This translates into CAWSVGAALMNEQYF.

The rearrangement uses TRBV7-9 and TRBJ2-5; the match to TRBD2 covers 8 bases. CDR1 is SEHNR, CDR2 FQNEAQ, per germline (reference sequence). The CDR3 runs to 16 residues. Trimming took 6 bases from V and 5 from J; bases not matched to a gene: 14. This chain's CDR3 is CASSWKPGLGGETQYF. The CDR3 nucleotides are TGTGCCAGCAGTTGGAAACCGGGACTAGGAGGCGAGACCCAGTACTTC.

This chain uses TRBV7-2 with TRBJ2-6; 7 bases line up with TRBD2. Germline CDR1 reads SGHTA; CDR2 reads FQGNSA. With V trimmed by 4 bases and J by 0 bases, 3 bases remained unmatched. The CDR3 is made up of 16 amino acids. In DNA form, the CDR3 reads TGTGCCAGCAGCTGGGGGGGGAGCTCTGGGGCCAACGTCCTGACTTTC. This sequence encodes CASSWGGSSGANVLTF.

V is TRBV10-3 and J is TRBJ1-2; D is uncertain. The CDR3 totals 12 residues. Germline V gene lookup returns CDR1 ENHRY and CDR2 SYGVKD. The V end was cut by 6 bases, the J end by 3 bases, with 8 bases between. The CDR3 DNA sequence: TGTGCCATCAGAGGGAGTGACTATGGCTACACCTTC. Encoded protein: CAIRGSDYGYTF.

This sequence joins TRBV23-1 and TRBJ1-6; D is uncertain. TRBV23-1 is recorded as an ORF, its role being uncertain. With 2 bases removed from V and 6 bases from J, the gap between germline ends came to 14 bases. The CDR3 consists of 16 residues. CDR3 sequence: CASSQLGGPANSPLHF. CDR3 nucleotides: TGCGCCAGCAGTCAACTGGGAGGGCCGGCTAATTCACCCCTCCACTTT.

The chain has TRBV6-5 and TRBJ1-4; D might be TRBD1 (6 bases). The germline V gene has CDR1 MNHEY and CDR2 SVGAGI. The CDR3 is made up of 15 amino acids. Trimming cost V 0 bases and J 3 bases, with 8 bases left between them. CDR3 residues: CASSYSWGPNEKLFF. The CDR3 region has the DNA TGTGCCAGCAGTTACTCATGGGGGCCTAATGAAAAACTGTTTTTT.

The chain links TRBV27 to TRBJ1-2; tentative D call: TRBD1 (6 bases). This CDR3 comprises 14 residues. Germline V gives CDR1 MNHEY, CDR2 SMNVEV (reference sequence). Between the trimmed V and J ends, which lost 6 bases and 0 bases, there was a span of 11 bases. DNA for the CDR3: TGTGCCAGCAGCGGGACAAAATCTAACTATGGCTACACCTTC. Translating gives CASSGTKSNYGYTF.